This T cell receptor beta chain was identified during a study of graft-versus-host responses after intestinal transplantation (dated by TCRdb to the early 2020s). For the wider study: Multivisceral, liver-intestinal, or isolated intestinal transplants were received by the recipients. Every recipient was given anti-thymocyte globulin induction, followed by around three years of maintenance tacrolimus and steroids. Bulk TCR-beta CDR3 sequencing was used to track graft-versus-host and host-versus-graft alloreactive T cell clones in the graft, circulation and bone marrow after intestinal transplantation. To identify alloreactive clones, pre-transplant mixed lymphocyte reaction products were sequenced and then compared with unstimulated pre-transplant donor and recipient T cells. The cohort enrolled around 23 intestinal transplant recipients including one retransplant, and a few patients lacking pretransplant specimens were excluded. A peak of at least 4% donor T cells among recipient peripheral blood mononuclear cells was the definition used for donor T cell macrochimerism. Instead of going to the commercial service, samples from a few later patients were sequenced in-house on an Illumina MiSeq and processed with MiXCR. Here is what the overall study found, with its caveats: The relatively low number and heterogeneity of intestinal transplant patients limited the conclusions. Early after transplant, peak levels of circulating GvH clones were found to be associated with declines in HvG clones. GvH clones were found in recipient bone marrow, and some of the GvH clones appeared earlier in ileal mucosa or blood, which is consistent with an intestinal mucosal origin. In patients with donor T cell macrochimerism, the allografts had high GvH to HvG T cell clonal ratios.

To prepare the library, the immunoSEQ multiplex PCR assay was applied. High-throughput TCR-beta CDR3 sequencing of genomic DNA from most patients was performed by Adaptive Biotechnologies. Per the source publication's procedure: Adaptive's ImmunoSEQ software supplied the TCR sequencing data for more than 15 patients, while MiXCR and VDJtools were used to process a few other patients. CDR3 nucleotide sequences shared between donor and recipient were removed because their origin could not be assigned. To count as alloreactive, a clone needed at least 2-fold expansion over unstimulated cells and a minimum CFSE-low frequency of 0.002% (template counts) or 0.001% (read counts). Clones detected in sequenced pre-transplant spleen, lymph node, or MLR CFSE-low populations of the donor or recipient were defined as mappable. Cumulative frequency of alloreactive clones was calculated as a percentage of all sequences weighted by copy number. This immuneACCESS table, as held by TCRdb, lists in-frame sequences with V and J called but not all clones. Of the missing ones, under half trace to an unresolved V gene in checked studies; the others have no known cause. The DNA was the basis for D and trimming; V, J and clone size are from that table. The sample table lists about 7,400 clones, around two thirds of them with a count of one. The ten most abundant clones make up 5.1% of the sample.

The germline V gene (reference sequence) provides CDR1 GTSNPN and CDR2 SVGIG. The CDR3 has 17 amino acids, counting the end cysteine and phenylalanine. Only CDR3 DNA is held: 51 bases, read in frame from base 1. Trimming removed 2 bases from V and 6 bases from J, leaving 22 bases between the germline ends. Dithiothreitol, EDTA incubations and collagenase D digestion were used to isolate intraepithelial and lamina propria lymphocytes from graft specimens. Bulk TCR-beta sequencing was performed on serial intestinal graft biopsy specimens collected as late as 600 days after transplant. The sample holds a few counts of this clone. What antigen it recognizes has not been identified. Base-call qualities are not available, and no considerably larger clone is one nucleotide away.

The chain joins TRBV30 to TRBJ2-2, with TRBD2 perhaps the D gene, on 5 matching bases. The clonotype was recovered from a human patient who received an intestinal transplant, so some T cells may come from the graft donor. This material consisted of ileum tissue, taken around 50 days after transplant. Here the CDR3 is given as CAWSWPSHSRYPGELFF. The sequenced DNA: TGTGCCTGGAGTTGGCCTAGCCATAGTAGGTACCCCGGGGAGCTGTTTTTT.